This T cell receptor (beta chain) stems from a study of Ad26.COV2.S vaccination and SARS-CoV-2 variants. On the study more broadly: Participants got Ad26.COV2.S intramuscularly, once or twice 56 days apart. Study conclusions and caveats: Spike-specific CD8+ and CD4+ T cell responses reportedly showed substantial breadth after vaccination. Non-spike TCR breadth showed similarity between vaccine and placebo recipients.

The assay was immunoSEQ multiplex PCR, and TCRdb's table has in-frame clones only and misses some. The sample includes about 680,000 clones, more than 70% seen only once; the top ten take around 1.4%. Points on this clone: Antigen specificity is unknown.

CDR3 size: 14 residues. The J segment lost 5 bases and the V segment lost 7 bases, leaving 6 bases of the junction unmatched. Per the germline V gene, CDR1 is SGHAT and CDR2 is FQDESV (reference sequence). The treatment is: around 19 received Ad26.COV2.S at low or high dose, single or two shots; five or six received placebo; per-sample allocation not given. Sample collection was performed on day 63 after the first vaccine or placebo injection. This Boston cohort included adults aged 18-55 years. The chain links TRBV11-1 to TRBJ2-2; 8 bases fit TRBD1. This clonotype originated in a person aged 18-65 years who received the Ad26.COV2.S COVID-19 vaccine or a placebo. Here the sequenced sample was peripheral blood, taken in a trial of Ad26.COV2.S vaccine versus placebo. The CDR3, as DNA: TGTGCCAGCAACCGACAGGGGTCGACCGGGGAGCTGTTTTTT. It translates to CASNRQGSTGELFF.